Below, 30 T cell receptor beta chains from the same sample are listed, as sequenced in a study of blood T cell repertoires in COVID-19. TCRdb keeps only in-frame clones here, not all; method: immunoSEQ multiplex PCR. There are a few hundred thousand clones in the sample; 80% to 85% occur only once, and approximately 8% lies in the top ten. The sample consisted of peripheral blood. Receptors were obtained from a woman over 75 with COVID-19, enrolled during active disease.

This clone was seen a few times. V and J are TRBV7-9 and TRBJ2-2; D is perhaps TRBD2 (6 bases). The CDR3 is 17 amino acids. Trimming removed 8 bases at V and 2 bases at J, with 21 bases between. Germline values: CDR1 SEHNR, CDR2 FQNEAQ (reference sequence). The DNA for the CDR3 is TGTGCCAGCCTCCCACGCGGAGGGCCGGCTAACACCGGGGAGCTGTTTTTT. This sequence encodes CASLPRGGPANTGELFF.

This clone was seen a single time. V and J are TRBV18 and TRBJ2-7, with 8 bases identical to TRBD1. Germline V gene lookup returns CDR1 KGHSH and CDR2 LQKENI. The CDR3 extends over 15 amino acids. Trimming removed 2 bases from V and 3 bases from J; junction bases left unmatched: 6. DNA for the CDR3: TGTGCCAGCTCACCAGGGACAGGAACTGTCTACGAGCAGTACTTC. Residues: CASSPGTGTVYEQYF.

The rearrangement links TRBV2 to TRBJ1-2, with 9 bases matching TRBD1. After removal of 4 bases from V and 4 bases from J, the junction contained 7 bases not matched to a gene. Germline CDR1 SNHLY, CDR2 FYNNEI. This CDR3 is 15 amino acids long. The CDR3 protein is CASSVRQGGSYGYTF. In nucleotides, the CDR3 is TGTGCCAGCAGTGTTAGACAGGGGGGTTCCTATGGCTACACCTTC.

This sequence joins TRBV2 and TRBJ2-6; 8 bases are a match to TRBD1. The V and J ends lost 7 bases and 4 bases, in that order; junction bases with no gene match: 6. Germline values: CDR1 SNHLY, CDR2 FYNNEI. This CDR3 is built from 15 residues. As DNA, the CDR3 is TGTGCCAGCACCGGACAGGGTTCAGGGGCCAACGTCCTGACTTTC. This translates into CASTGQGSGANVLTF.

The chain combines TRBV18 with TRBJ1-2; D is unclear. V was pared by 0 bases and J by 2 bases, with 7 bases between. Germline loops: CDR1 KGHSH, CDR2 LQKENI. This CDR3 spans 14 amino acids. The CDR3 DNA sequence: TGTGCCAGCTCACCACCGAACACGAACTATGGCTACACCTTC. This gives the protein CASSPPNTNYGYTF.

The chain links TRBV7-2 to TRBJ2-1; 11 bases agree with TRBD2. From germline, CDR1 is SGHTA and CDR2 FQGNSA. With V trimmed by 4 bases and J by 5 bases, 4 bases remained unmatched. This CDR3 has 15 amino acids. CDR3 in DNA: TGTGCCAGCAGCTCGGGACTAGCGGCAAACAATGAGCAGTTCTTC. It translates to CASSSGLAANNEQFF.

The genes are TRBV11-2 and TRBJ1-1; no definite D call. Germline CDR1 SGHAT, CDR2 FQNNGV. Trimming left V 6 bases short and J 9 bases short, with 11 bases between. This CDR3 region has 11 residues. The CDR3, as DNA: TGTGCCAGCAGGGAGGGAGAAAAAGCTTTCTTT. Protein: CASREGEKAFF.

This chain joins TRBV15 and TRBJ1-2, with 12 bases identical to TRBD1. The CDR3 runs to 17 residues. CDR1 and CDR2 from the germline V gene are LNHNV and YYDKDF (reference sequence). The junction had 8 bases not matched to a gene; V was cut back by 1 base and J by 5 bases. CDR3 residues: CATSRAGTGGSFYGYTF. The CDR3 region has the DNA TGTGCCACCAGCAGAGCTGGGACAGGGGGCTCCTTTTATGGCTACACCTTC.

About this clone itself: In the same sample, other DNA sequences code for this CDR3. This chain connects TRBV7-9 to TRBJ1-2; unclear D gene. The CDR3 covers 13 residues. With 5 bases removed from V and 4 bases from J, the gap between germline ends came to 11 bases. Per germline, CDR1 SEHNR and CDR2 FQNEAQ (reference sequence). For the CDR3, the DNA is TGTGCCAGCAGCCCTCCGGGGATCTATGGCTACACCTTC. It translates to CASSPPGIYGYTF.

The chain recombines TRBV12-3 or TRBV12-4 with TRBJ1-1; D is possibly TRBD1 (6 bases). This CDR3 has 13 amino acids. The V gene lost 2 bases and the J gene lost 11 bases, with 15 bases spanning the gap. CDR3 bases: TGTGCCAGCAGTTTAAAATACAGGGCCGAGGCTTTCTTT. Amino acids: CASSLKYRAEAFF.

This sequence joins TRBV28 and TRBJ1-5; D is unclear. This CDR3 comprises 14 residues. CDR1 is MDHEN and CDR2 is SYDVKM in the germline V gene. The V and J ends lost 4 bases and 3 bases respectively, with 10 bases between them. CDR3 amino acids: CASSYLEDNQPQHF. The CDR3 coding sequence is TGTGCCAGCAGTTACCTGGAGGACAATCAGCCCCAGCATTTT. Drawing the rest from reference TRBV28 and TRBJ1-5, the complete variable domain is DVKVTQSSRYLVKRTGEKVFLECVQDMDHENMFWYRQDPGLGLRLIYFSYDVKMKEKGDIPEGYSVSREKKERFSLILESASTNQTSMYLCASSYLEDNQPQHFGDGTRLSIL.

This chain joins TRBV28 and TRBJ1-5; D call uncertain. V shed 4 bases and J shed 6 bases, with 7 bases lying between them. The CDR3 sequence is 12 residues long. Looked up from germline, CDR1 is MDHEN and CDR2 is SYDVKM. The CDR3 DNA reads as TGTGCCAGCAGTTCCTCCGGTCAGCCCCAGCATTTT. Amino acid sequence: CASSSSGQPQHF.

This clone was detected once. The V gene is TRBV4-1, the J gene TRBJ2-7, with D maybe TRBD1 (6 bases). Germline values: CDR1 MGHRA, CDR2 YSYEKL. This CDR3 is built from 16 residues. Trimming took off 3 bases at V and 4 bases at J, with 19 bases between the two ends. This CDR3 reads CASSHRPGPGAYEQYF. Here the CDR3 DNA reads TGCGCCAGCAGCCACAGACCGGGCCCAGGGGCATACGAGCAGTACTTC.

This clone was observed a handful of times. This chain joins TRBV7-2 and TRBJ1-2; D possibly corresponds to TRBD1 (6 bases). V lost 1 base to trimming and J lost 5 bases, with 14 bases between them. The V gene's germline CDR1 is SGHTA and CDR2 FQGNSA. The CDR3 consists of 15 residues. The CDR3 sequence: CASSLVPGQMYGYTF. In nucleotides, the CDR3 is TGTGCCAGCAGCTTAGTCCCCGGACAGATGTATGGCTACACCTTC.

This clone is a singleton in its sample. The chain carries TRBV27 and TRBJ1-5, with TRBD1 identical over 8 bases. The CDR3 covers 16 residues. With V trimmed by 3 bases and J by 6 bases, 10 bases remained unmatched. CDR1 is MNHEY, CDR2 SMNVEV, per germline (reference sequence). For the CDR3, the DNA is TGTGCCAGCAGTTTTAACCCGGCAGGGGGCAGTCAGCCCCAGCATTTT. This translates into CASSFNPAGGSQPQHF.

The chain uses TRBV3-1 (or the pseudogene TRBV3-2) and TRBJ2-1; a weak D match, TRBD1 (5 bases). V lost 3 bases and J lost 10, with 10 bases in between. Per germline, CDR1 LGHDT and CDR2 YNNKEL (reference sequence). The CDR3 has 12 residues. The CDR3 here is CASSHLGLEQFF. DNA of the CDR3: TGTGCCAGCAGCCACTTGGGGCTGGAGCAGTTCTTC.

CDR3 in amino acids: CASSLQPGGATDTQYF. CDR3 coding DNA: TGTGCCAGCAGTCTACAGCCGGGGGGGGCCACAGATACGCAGTATTTT. The rearrangement joins TRBV11-2 to TRBJ2-3, with 8 nucleotides matching TRBD2. Per the germline V gene, CDR1 is SGHAT and CDR2 is FQNNGV. The ends lost 6 bases at V and 2 bases at J; junction bases unmatched: 10. The CDR3 consists of 16 residues.

This clone was detected only once. The chain joins TRBV20-1 to TRBJ1-1; 9 nucleotides agree with TRBD1. The CDR3 has 11 residues. The trim removed 4 bases at V and 11 bases at J, leaving 5 bases unmatched. In germline, CDR1 is DFQATT, CDR2 SNEGSKA (reference sequence). The CDR3: CSATQGAGAFF. CDR3 sequence (DNA): TGCAGTGCTACACAGGGGGCCGGGGCTTTCTTT.

The rearrangement links TRBV3-1 (or the pseudogene TRBV3-2) to TRBJ2-5, with D perhaps TRBD1 (5 bases). Germline-derived CDR1 and CDR2 are LGHDT and YNNKEL (reference sequence). CDR3 size: 12 residues. Between the trimmed V and J ends, which lost 1 base and 9 bases, there was a span of 9 bases. CDR3 in DNA: TGTGCCAGCAGCCAAGGGGAAGGGGCCCAGTACTTC. Residues: CASSQGEGAQYF.

The CDR3 DNA reads as TGTGCCAGCAGCCTCCGGGGAGGCGGCTATGGCTACACCTTC. Its translation: CASSLRGGGYGYTF. V and J are TRBV11-1 and TRBJ1-2; D is unclear. Deletions cut 5 bases from V and 4 bases from J, with 14 bases between. Germline V gene sequence: CDR1 SGHAT, CDR2 FQDESV (reference sequence). The CDR3 has 14 amino acids.

This clone appeared a few times. The chain combines TRBV15 with TRBJ2-7, with TRBD1 matching over 8 bases. The CDR3 is made up of 14 amino acids. Germline CDR1 is LNHNV and CDR2 is YYDKDF (reference sequence). The J segment lost 5 bases and the V segment lost 3 bases, leaving 6 bases of the junction unmatched. The DNA for the CDR3 is TGTGCCACCAGCAGCCGGACAGGGTTGGACGAGCAGTACTTC. This codes for CATSSRTGLDEQYF.

This chain connects TRBV5-4 to TRBJ2-3, with D tentatively TRBD2 (5 bases). Trimming cost V 3 bases and J 1 base, with 12 bases left between them. In germline, CDR1 is SGHNT, CDR2 YYREEE (reference sequence). CDR3 length: 15 residues. The CDR3 loop is CASSSPGKGTDTQYF. DNA for the CDR3: TGTGCCAGCAGCTCTCCGGGAAAAGGCACAGATACGCAGTATTTT.

This chain uses TRBV6-5 with TRBJ1-1; unclear D gene. The CDR3 covers 14 residues. CDR1 MNHEY and CDR2 SVGAGI come from the germline V gene. V lost 2 bases, J lost 1 base, and 8 bases lay in between. Here the CDR3 DNA reads TGTGCCAGCAGTTACCAACAAACGAACACTGAAGCTTTCTTT. Its translation: CASSYQQTNTEAFF.

V gene TRBV11-2 combines with J gene TRBJ2-7; TRBD1 matches at 8 bases. J gave up 0 bases and V 5 bases, and 6 bases lay outside the gene matches. CDR3 length: 15 amino acids. The germline V gene encodes CDR1 SGHAT and CDR2 FQNNGV. CDR3 in DNA: TGTGCCAGCAGCCAGGGGGCTAGCAGCTCCTACGAGCAGTACTTC. Its protein is CASSQGASSSYEQYF. The full variable domain, rest sourced from reference TRBV11-2 and TRBJ2-7, is EAGVAQSPRYKIIEKRQSVAFWCNPISGHATLYWYQQILGQGPKLLIQFQNNGVVDDSQLPKDRFSAERLKGVDSTLKIQPAKLEDSAVYLCASSQGASSSYEQYFGPGTRLTVT.

This clone was detected once. This chain uses TRBV7-8 with TRBJ2-7; 8 positions match TRBD2. The CDR3 has 16 amino acids. Germline CDR1 SGHVS, CDR2 FQNEAQ. J lost 7 bases, V lost 2 bases, and 13 bases had no gene match. CDR3 in DNA: TGTGCCAGCAGCTTATCAACCGGGAGGGCCTTCGGGGAGCAGTACTTC. Its protein product is CASSLSTGRAFGEQYF.

This clone was detected a few times. The rearrangement uses TRBV2 and TRBJ1-1; perhaps TRBD1 as D (6 bases). V lost 3 bases to trimming and J lost 1 base, with 9 bases between them. Germline V gene lookup returns CDR1 SNHLY and CDR2 FYNNEI. The CDR3 extends over 14 amino acids. In DNA form, the CDR3 reads TGTGCCAGCAGTGACAGACAGGCGAACACTGAAGCTTTCTTT. This encodes CASSDRQANTEAFF.

V usage is TRBV7-9 and J usage is TRBJ2-7, with 7 bases lining up with TRBD1. Trimming took 1 base from V and 13 from J; bases not matched to a gene: 10. This CDR3 contains 13 residues. In germline, CDR1 is SEHNR, CDR2 FQNEAQ (reference sequence). Written as DNA, the CDR3 is TGTGCCAGCAGCTTAGGGGACACCGGGACAGCATACTTC. It codes for CASSLGDTGTAYF.

The chain is built from TRBV19 and TRBJ1-5; 7 bases match TRBD1. J was trimmed by 2 bases and V by 8 bases; bases with no gene match: 9. The CDR3 consists of 15 residues. The germline V gene encodes CDR1 LNHDA and CDR2 SQIVND (reference sequence). The CDR3 sequence is CASHQTGLGNQPQHF. In nucleotides, the CDR3 is TGTGCCAGTCACCAGACAGGGTTGGGCAATCAGCCCCAGCATTTT.

This sequence joins TRBV5-1 and TRBJ2-2, with a weak D call TRBD2 (5 bases). This CDR3 region has 14 residues. The V end lost 1 base, the J end lost 6 bases, and 10 bases lay between the germline ends. The germline V gene has CDR1 SGHRS and CDR2 YFSETQ. The chain's CDR3 is CASSLQVGAGELFF. The CDR3 DNA is TGCGCCAGCAGCTTGCAGGTCGGGGCCGGGGAGCTGTTTTTT.

The rearrangement uses TRBV18 and TRBJ1-2; 10 bases fit TRBD1. V was pared by 2 bases and J by 4 bases, with 4 bases of the junction left unmatched. The CDR3 is 15 residues long. Germline lookup yields CDR1 KGHSH and CDR2 LQKENI. CDR3 protein: CASSPGTGDGYGYTF. The DNA of the CDR3 is TGTGCCAGCTCACCAGGGACAGGGGATGGCTATGGCTACACCTTC.